The clone carrying this T cell receptor beta chain has a single count. The antigen remains undetermined. A second roughly 7 to 11 cycle PCR used barcoded and J-beta primers. TCRdb called the 5' RACE reads again in MiXCR, with one record for every CDR3 protein. This table has approximately 600,000 distinct CDR3 sequences, around 54% appearing once. The data derive from a study of blood T cells in healthy people across ages. Overall study results and limits: Per million T cells, TCR beta diversity dropped about linearly as age rose.

This CDR3 comprises 15 residues. Per germline, CDR1 MNHEY and CDR2 SVGAGI. J gave up 8 bases and V 6 bases, and 9 bases lay outside the gene matches. The genes are TRBV6-5 and TRBJ2-1, with 11 bases aligning to TRBD2. This clonotype was sampled from a man aged 60 to 75 in good health. Sequencing was carried out using blood. In nucleotides, the CDR3 is TGTGCCAGCAGGAGTACTAGCGGGGGAAGGCATGAGCAGTTCTTC. Protein sequence: CASRSTSGGRHEQFF.